Listed below are T cell receptor beta chains from one sample, sequenced in a study of identical twins. TCRdb re-analysed the 5' RACE reads in MiXCR, keeping a single row per CDR3 protein. The sample lists around 960,000 distinct CDR3 sequences; approximately 13% were seen once. The sample was also linked to a second study, of yellow fever vaccine responses in identical twins.

Sample: PBMCs. The receptors were gathered from a woman younger than 35 in good health. The CDR3 runs from the conserved cysteine through the conserved F or W. The D gene is left open where the match is weak. Size values are once, few and many counts, or a class for expanded clones, and some rows have none.

NA	many	TRBV7-2	TRBJ1-1	TGTGCCAGCAGTGGTCCTCGGGACACTGAAGCTTTCTTT	CASSGPRDTEAFF
TRBD2	NA	TRBV5-1	TRBJ2-1	TGCGCCAGCAAGGTCCTAGCGGGAGGGCGCTCCTACAATGAGCAGTTCTTC	CASKVLAGGRSYNEQFF
TRBD1	few	TRBV12-3/TRBV12-4	TRBJ1-5	TGTGCCAGCAGTTTAGAGGGGGCTGGGCTTCAGCCCCAGCATTTT	CASSLEGAGLQPQHF
NA	many	TRBV4-1	TRBJ2-1	TGTGCCAGCAGCCAAGTCTCAGGGAATGAGCAGTTCTTC	CASSQVSGNEQFF
TRBD2	few	TRBV11-2	TRBJ2-5	TGTGCCAGCAGCTTAGGTAGACTAGCGGGAGCCGACCAAGAGACCCAGTACTTC	CASSLGRLAGADQETQYF
NA	many	TRBV3-1	TRBJ2-2	TGTGCCAGCAGCCAAGAAGAGATGAACACCGGGGAGCTGTTTTTT	CASSQEEMNTGELFF
NA	many	TRBV5-1	TRBJ2-3	TGCGCCAGCAAGGAAACAGCTAGCACAGATACGCAGTATTTT	CASKETASTDTQYF
NA	many	TRBV20-1	TRBJ1-6	TGCAGTGCTAGAGATCGTCAGGGCACCTATAATTCACCCCTCCACTTT	CSARDRQGTYNSPLHF
TRBD2	few	TRBV5-1	TRBJ2-1	TGCGCCAGCAGCTTGAGGCTCTCGGCTAGCGGGAGTCTCGGTGAGCAGTTCTTC	CASSLRLSASGSLGEQFF
TRBD2	NA	TRBV9	TRBJ2-1	TGTGCCAGCAGCGTTTCCAGAACTAGCGAGGTCTATGAGCAGTTCTTC	CASSVSRTSEVYEQFF
TRBD1	NA	TRBV28	TRBJ2-1	TGTGCCAGCAGAAGACGACAGGGGGGTAACAATGAGCAGTTCTTC	CASRRRQGGNNEQFF
TRBD1	NA	TRBV20-1	TRBJ1-1	TGCAGTGTCGCGACAGGGGGCACTGAAGCTTTCTTT	CSVATGGTEAFF
TRBD2	many	TRBV20-1	TRBJ2-3	TGCAGTGCTAGAGATACTAGCGGATGGACAGATACGCAGTATTTT	CSARDTSGWTDTQYF